A single sample gave rise to the 4 T cell receptor beta chains below, sequenced in a study of blood T cell repertoires in COVID-19. Assay used: immunoSEQ multiplex PCR; TCRdb lists only in-frame clones, some missing. The profile shows some 320,000 clones, around 87% of them singletons. Sequencing used peripheral blood. Receptors were obtained from a woman aged 45-59 years who had recovered from COVID-19.

The rearrangement uses TRBV5-6 and TRBJ1-2, with 9 bases matching TRBD1. The CDR3 covers 15 residues. V lost 4 bases to trimming and J lost 1 base; unmatched junction nucleotides: 5. CDR1 SGHDT and CDR2 YYEEEE come from the germline V gene. CDR3 DNA: TGTGCCAGCAGCCGACCGGGACAGGGTAACTATGGCTACACCTTC. Its protein is CASSRPGQGNYGYTF.

This chain joins TRBV5-1 and TRBJ2-7, with D possibly TRBD2 on 6 matching bases. V was cut by 3 bases and J by 4 bases, with 11 bases left in between. The germline CDR1 and CDR2 sequences are SGHRS and YFSETQ. This CDR3 contains 13 residues. The CDR3: CASSSRGTYEQYF. CDR3 in DNA: TGCGCCAGCAGCTCCCGAGGGACTTACGAGCAGTACTTC.

The V call is TRBV11-2, the J call TRBJ1-5, with 9 nucleotides matching TRBD1. Germline assignment: CDR1 SGHAT and CDR2 FQNNGV. V lost 4 bases, J lost 7 bases, and 5 bases stayed unmatched. The CDR3 loop spans 14 amino acids. CDR3 DNA sequence: TGTGCCAGCAGCTATACAGGGGGCGGACAGCCCCAGCATTTT. Protein: CASSYTGGGQPQHF. The full variable domain, in which reference TRBV11-2 and TRBJ1-5 provide the parts outside the CDR3, is EAGVAQSPRYKIIEKRQSVAFWCNPISGHATLYWYQQILGQGPKLLIQFQNNGVVDDSQLPKDRFSAERLKGVDSTLKIQPAKLEDSAVYLCASSYTGGGQPQHFGDGTRLSIL.

The V call is TRBV7-3, the J call TRBJ2-3, with D tentatively TRBD1 (5 bases). Per germline, CDR1 SGHTA and CDR2 FQGTGA. The CDR3 runs to 17 residues. V dropped 2 bases and J dropped 0 bases, with 15 bases sitting between them. The CDR3 here is CASSLQGGAGSTDTQYF. CDR3 in DNA: TGTGCCAGCAGCTTACAGGGTGGGGCAGGGAGCACAGATACGCAGTATTTT.